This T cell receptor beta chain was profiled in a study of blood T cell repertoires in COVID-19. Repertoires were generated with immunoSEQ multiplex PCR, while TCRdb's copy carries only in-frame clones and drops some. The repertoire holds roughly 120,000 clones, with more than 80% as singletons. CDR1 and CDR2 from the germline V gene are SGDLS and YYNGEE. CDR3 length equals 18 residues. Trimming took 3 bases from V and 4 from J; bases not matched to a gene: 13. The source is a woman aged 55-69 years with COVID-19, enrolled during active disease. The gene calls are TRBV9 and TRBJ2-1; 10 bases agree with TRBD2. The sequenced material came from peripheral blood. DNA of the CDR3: TGTGCCAGCAGCGCGCGCCCCAAACTAGCGGGGCAATACAATGAGCAGTTCTTC. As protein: CASSARPKLAGQYNEQFF.